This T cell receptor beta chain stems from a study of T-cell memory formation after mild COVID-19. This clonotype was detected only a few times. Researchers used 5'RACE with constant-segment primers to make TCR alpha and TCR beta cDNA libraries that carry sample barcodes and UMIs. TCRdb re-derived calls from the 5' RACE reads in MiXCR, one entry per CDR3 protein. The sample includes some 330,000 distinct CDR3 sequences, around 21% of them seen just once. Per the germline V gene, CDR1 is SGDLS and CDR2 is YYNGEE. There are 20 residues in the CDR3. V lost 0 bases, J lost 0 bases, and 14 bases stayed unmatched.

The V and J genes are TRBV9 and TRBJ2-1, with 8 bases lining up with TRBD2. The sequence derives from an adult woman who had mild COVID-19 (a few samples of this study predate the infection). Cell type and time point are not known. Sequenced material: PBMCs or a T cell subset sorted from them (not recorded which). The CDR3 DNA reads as TGTGCCAGCAGCGTAGGACTAGCGTGGAGTGGGGGTAGCTCCTACAATGAGCAGTTCTTC. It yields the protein CASSVGLAWSGGSSYNEQFF.